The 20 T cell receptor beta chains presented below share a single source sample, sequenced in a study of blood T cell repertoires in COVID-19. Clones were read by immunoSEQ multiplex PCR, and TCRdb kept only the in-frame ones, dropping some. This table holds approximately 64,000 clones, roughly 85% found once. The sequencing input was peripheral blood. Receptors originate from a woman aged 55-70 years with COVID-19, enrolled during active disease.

The CDR3 DNA follows: TGTGCCAGCAGCTCGTCAGCGGGGGGGAAGGGCGAGCAGTACTTC. Amino acids: CASSSSAGGKGEQYF. This rearrangement joins TRBV7-2 to TRBJ2-7; 10 bases match TRBD2. The V gene's germline CDR1 is SGHTA and CDR2 FQGNSA. The length of the CDR3 is 15 residues. J gave up 6 bases and V 4 bases, and 9 bases lay outside the gene matches.

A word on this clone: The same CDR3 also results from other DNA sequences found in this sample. The CDR3: CASSPPTGGNTGELFF. DNA of the CDR3: TGTGCCAGCTCACCACCCACGGGAGGTAACACCGGGGAGCTGTTTTTT. This chain links TRBV18 with TRBJ2-2, with 7 bases fitting TRBD2. Germline assignment: CDR1 KGHSH and CDR2 LQKENI. V lost 0 bases to trimming and J lost 2 bases; unmatched junction nucleotides: 3. CDR3 size: 16 residues.

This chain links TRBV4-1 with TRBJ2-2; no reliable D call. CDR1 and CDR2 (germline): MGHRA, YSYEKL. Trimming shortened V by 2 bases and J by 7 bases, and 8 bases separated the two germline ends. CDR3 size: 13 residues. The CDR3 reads CASSQIPGGELFF. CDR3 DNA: TGCGCCAGCAGCCAAATCCCGGGCGGGGAGCTGTTTTTT.

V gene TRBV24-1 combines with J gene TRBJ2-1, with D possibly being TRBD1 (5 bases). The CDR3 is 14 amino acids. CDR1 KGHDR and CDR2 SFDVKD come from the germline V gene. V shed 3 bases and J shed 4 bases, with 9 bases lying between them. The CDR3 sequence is CATSDLGRYNEQFF. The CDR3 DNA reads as TGTGCCACCAGTGATCTGGGGCGGTACAATGAGCAGTTCTTC.

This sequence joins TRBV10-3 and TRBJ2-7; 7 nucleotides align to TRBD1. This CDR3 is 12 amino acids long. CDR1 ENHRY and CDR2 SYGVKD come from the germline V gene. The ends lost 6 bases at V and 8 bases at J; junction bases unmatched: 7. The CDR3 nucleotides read TGTGCCATCAGGGGGACAGAGGTACAGCAGTACTTC. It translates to CAIRGTEVQQYF.

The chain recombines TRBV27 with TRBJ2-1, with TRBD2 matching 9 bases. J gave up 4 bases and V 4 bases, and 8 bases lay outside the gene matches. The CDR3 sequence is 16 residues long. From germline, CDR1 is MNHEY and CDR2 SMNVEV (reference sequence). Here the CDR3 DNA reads TGTGCCAGCAGTTCCCTCCGGGCGGGAGGGTACAATGAGCAGTTCTTC. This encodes CASSSLRAGGYNEQFF.

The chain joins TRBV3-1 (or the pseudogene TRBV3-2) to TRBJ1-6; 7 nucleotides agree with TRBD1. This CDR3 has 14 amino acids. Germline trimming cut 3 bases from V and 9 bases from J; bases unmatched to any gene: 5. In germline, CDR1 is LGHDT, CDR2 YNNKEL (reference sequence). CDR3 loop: CASSHRDSASPLHF. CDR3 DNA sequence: TGTGCCAGCAGCCACCGGGACAGCGCTTCACCCCTCCACTTT.

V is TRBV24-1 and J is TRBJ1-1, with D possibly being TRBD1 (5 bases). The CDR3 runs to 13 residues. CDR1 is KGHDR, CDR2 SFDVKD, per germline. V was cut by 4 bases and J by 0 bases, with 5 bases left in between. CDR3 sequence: CATSEGVNTEAFF. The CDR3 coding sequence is TGTGCCACCAGTGAAGGGGTGAACACTGAAGCTTTCTTT.

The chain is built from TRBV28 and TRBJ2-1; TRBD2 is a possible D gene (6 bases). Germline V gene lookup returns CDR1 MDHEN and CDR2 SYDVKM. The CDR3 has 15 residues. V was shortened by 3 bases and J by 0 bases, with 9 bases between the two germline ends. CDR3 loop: CASSLAGSSYNEQFF. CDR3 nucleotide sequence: TGTGCCAGCAGTTTGGCGGGGAGCTCCTACAATGAGCAGTTCTTC.

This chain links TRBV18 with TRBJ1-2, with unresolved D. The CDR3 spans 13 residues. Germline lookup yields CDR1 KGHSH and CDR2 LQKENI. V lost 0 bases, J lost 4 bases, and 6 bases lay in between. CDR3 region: CASSPPGVYGYTF. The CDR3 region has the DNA TGTGCCAGCTCACCACCGGGCGTCTATGGCTACACCTTC.

The chain's CDR3 is CASSHDGLAETSGNEQFF. CDR3 coding DNA: TGTGCCAGCAGTCACGACGGATTAGCGGAAACCTCGGGTAATGAGCAGTTCTTC. The chain carries TRBV3-1 (or the pseudogene TRBV3-2) and TRBJ2-1; tentatively, D is TRBD2 (6 bases). This CDR3 has 18 amino acids. V shed 6 bases and J shed 7 bases, with 28 bases lying between them. The germline CDR1 and CDR2 sequences are LGHDT and YNNKEL (reference sequence).

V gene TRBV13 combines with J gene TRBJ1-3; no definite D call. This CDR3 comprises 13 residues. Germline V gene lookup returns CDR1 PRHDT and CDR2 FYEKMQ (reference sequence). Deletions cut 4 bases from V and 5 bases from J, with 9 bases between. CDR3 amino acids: CASSSRARNTIYF. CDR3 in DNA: TGTGCCAGCAGCTCCCGAGCCCGAAACACCATATATTTT.

CDR3 sequence: CASSQERGNRDSNTGELFF. The CDR3 nucleotides read TGCGCCAGCAGCCAAGAAAGGGGTAATAGGGATTCGAACACCGGGGAGCTGTTTTTT. This rearrangement joins TRBV4-3 to TRBJ2-2, with D maybe TRBD1 (5 bases). The CDR3 spans 19 residues. The V gene's germline CDR1 is LGHNA and CDR2 YSLEER. Trimming stripped 0 bases from V and 0 bases from J, with 17 bases between.

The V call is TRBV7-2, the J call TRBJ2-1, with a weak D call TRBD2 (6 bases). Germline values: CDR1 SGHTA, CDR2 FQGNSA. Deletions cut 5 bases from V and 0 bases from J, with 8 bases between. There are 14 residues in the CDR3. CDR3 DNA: TGTGCCAGCAGCGAGGACTACTCCTACAATGAGCAGTTCTTC. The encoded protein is CASSEDYSYNEQFF.

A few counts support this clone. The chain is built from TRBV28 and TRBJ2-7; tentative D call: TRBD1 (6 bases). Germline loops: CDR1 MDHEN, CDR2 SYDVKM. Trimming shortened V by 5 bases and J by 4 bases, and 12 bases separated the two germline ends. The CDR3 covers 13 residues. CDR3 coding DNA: TGTGCCAGCAGTCCCGTCGGACAGTACGAGCAGTACTTC. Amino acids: CASSPVGQYEQYF.

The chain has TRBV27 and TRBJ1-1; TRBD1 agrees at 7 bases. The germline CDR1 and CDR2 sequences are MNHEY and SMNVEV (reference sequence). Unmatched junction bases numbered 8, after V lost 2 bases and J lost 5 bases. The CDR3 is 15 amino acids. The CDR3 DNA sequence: TGTGCCAGCAGTTTAAGAGCGACAGGGAGGACTGAAGCTTTCTTT. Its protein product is CASSLRATGRTEAFF.

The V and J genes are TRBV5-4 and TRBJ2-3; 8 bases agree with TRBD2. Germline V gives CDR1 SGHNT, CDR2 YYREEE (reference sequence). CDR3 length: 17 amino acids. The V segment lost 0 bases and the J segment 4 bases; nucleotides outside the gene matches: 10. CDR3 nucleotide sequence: TGTGCCAGCAGCTTGGCGGTAGCGGGATTTATCGCAGATACGCAGTATTTT. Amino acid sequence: CASSLAVAGFIADTQYF.

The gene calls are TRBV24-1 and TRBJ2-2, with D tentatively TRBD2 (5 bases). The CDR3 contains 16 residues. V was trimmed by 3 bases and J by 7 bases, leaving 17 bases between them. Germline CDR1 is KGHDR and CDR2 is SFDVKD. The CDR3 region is CATSDARTGEYGELFF. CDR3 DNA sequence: TGTGCCACCAGTGATGCACGGACTGGAGAATACGGGGAGCTGTTTTTT.

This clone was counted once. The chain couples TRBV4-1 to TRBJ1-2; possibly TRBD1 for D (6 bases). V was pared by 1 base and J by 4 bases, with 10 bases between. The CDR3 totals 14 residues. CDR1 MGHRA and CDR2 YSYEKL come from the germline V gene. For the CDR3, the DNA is TGCGCCAGCAGCCAAGGCAGGGGAGCCTATGGCTACACCTTC. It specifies CASSQGRGAYGYTF.

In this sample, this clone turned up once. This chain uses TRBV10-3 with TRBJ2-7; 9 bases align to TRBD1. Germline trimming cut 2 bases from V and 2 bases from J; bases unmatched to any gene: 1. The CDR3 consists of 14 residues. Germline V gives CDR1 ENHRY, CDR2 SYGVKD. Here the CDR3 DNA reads TGTGCCATCAGTGAGAGGGACAGGGCCTACGAGCAGTACTTC. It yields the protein CAISERDRAYEQYF.